Listed below are T cell receptor beta chains from one sample, sequenced in a study of early T cells in non-severe SARS-CoV-2 infection. TCRdb reprocessed the 5' RACE reads via MiXCR and lists one record per CDR3 protein. The sample shows over 75,000 distinct CDR3 sequences, around 13% of them seen only once. Sequenced input: whole blood. Receptor source: an adult who was a healthcare worker with PCR-confirmed SARS-CoV-2 infection or an uninfected control (not recorded which). The CDR3 runs from the conserved cysteine through the conserved F or W. D genes are given only for firm matches. Clone sizes are given selectively: once, few, many, or a class where the clone is expanded.

>.|TRBV18|many|TRBJ1-2
TGTGCCAGCTCCCTGGTTCCAGGGGCCTCGCTCTATGGCTACACCTTC
CASSLVPGASLYGYTF
>.|TRBV5-1|many|TRBJ2-5
TGCGCCAGCAATAGCGGCCTTGGGACCCAGTACTTC
CASNSGLGTQYF
>.|TRBV6-6|.|TRBJ1-2
TGTGCCAGCAGTTACTCGAACGGGCTAATCTATGGCTACACCTTC
CASSYSNGLIYGYTF
>.|TRBV20-1|few|TRBJ2-3
TGCAGTGGACAGTGGAGCACAGATACGCAGTATTTT
CSGQWSTDTQYF
>.|TRBV11-2|few|TRBJ2-1
TGTGCCAGCAGCTTGTCGGGACCCACCTACAATGAGCAGTTCTTC
CASSLSGPTYNEQFF
>TRBD1|TRBV5-6|few|TRBJ1-1
TGTGCCAGCAGCTTGGACAGGGGGCGCGGAGCTGAAGCTTTCTTT
CASSLDRGRGAEAFF
>.|TRBV10-1|.|TRBJ2-3
TGCGCCAGCAGTTGGGGGGTACTCACAGATACGCAGTATTTT
CASSWGVLTDTQYF
>.|TRBV5-4|many|TRBJ1-1
TGTGCCAGCAGCCCTGGAGGGGCCGGATCTGGGGCTTTCTTT
CASSPGGAGSGAFF
>TRBD1|TRBV11-2|many|TRBJ2-3
TGTGCCAGCAGCCCGAAACAGGGGGCGGTCGATACGCAGTATTTT
CASSPKQGAVDTQYF
>.|TRBV29-1|many|TRBJ2-7
TGCAGCGTTGAGGTCGGCAGGTACAGCTCCTACGAGCAGTACTTC
CSVEVGRYSSYEQYF
>TRBD1|TRBV15|few|TRBJ2-3
TGTGCCACCAGCAGAGATCAGGGGGCAGATACGCAGTATTTT
CATSRDQGADTQYF
>.|TRBV29-1|.|TRBJ1-2
TGCAGCGTTGACAGGAACTATGGCTACACCTTC
CSVDRNYGYTF
>TRBD2|TRBV11-2|many|TRBJ2-5
TGTGCCAGCAGCTTCGGGACTACAACGACAGAGACCCAGTACTTC
CASSFGTTTTETQYF
>.|TRBV29-1|many|TRBJ2-3
TGCAGCGTTGAATCGGGGACAGATACGCAGTATTTT
CSVESGTDTQYF
>.|TRBV12-3/TRBV12-4|.|TRBJ2-1
TGTGCCAGCAGTTTGCGCGTGCAAGCCTACAATGAGCAGTTCTTC
CASSLRVQAYNEQFF
>.|TRBV3-1|.|TRBJ1-6
TGTGCCAGCAGCCACTCAGATAATTCACCCCTCCACTTT
CASSHSDNSPLHF
>.|TRBV27|.|TRBJ1-4
TGTGCCAGCAGTTCGGGGACCCTTACAACTAATGAAAAACTGTTTTTT
CASSSGTLTTNEKLFF
>.|TRBV6-5|.|TRBJ2-7
TGTGCCAGCAGTTATGGTTTTCAGGGAAGGCTCGAGCAGTACTTC
CASSYGFQGRLEQYF
>.|TRBV3-1|few|TRBJ2-3
TGTGCCAGCAGCCAAGATCTGGGCACAGATACGCAGTATTTT
CASSQDLGTDTQYF
>.|TRBV10-1|many|TRBJ1-1
TGCGCCAGCAGTGCAGGATCCATGAACACTGAAGCTTTCTTT
CASSAGSMNTEAFF
>TRBD2|TRBV6-5|.|TRBJ2-7
TGTGCCAGCAGTCGCCTAGCGGGGCCGGGGGGCGAGCAGTACTTC
CASSRLAGPGGEQYF
>TRBD2|TRBV6-2/TRBV6-3|few|TRBJ2-1
TGTGCCAGCAGCCGGGGACTAGCTTCCTACAATGAGCAGTTCTTC
CASSRGLASYNEQFF
>.|TRBV7-9|few|TRBJ2-2
TGTGCCAGCAGCTTAGGGTTTCACACCGGGGAGCTGTTTTTT
CASSLGFHTGELFF
>.|TRBV11-2|many|TRBJ1-1
TGTGCCAGCAGCTTATTGCGGGGCTCGAACACTGAAGCTTTCTTT
CASSLLRGSNTEAFF